The T cell receptor (beta chain) under discussion was sequenced for a study of T cells in women clearing cervical HPV infection. For the study at large: For cases, blood was sampled a median 149 days after lesion detection, interquartile range about 80 to 220 days. Study-wide findings and caveats: CIN3+ cases had significantly higher TCR richness than controls; evenness did not differ. Effector/memory and HPV-specific T cells were not isolated, and association timing is unknown.

The CDR3 sequence is 15 residues long. Germline CDR1 reads SGHRS; CDR2 reads YFSETQ. The J segment lost 7 bases and the V segment lost 1 base, leaving 10 bases of the junction unmatched. Comments on this clone: What it binds is unknown. The read comes to an end 3 residues before the CDR3 does, leaving the germline J gene to fill in the end.

TCRdb keeps only in-frame clones here, not all; method: immunoSEQ multiplex PCR. The table for this sample gives some 30,000 clones. The V and J genes are TRBV5-1 and TRBJ1-2, with 7 bases fitting TRBD1. Sample: blood buffy coat. The receptor was derived from a woman between 18 and 75 years old with a cervical HPV16 infection that either progressed to CIN3+ or cleared (not recorded which). This CDR3 reads CASSLLGQTDFGYTF. The CDR3 DNA, read in part, is TGCGCCAGCAGCTTGTTGGGACAGACGGATTTTGGC.